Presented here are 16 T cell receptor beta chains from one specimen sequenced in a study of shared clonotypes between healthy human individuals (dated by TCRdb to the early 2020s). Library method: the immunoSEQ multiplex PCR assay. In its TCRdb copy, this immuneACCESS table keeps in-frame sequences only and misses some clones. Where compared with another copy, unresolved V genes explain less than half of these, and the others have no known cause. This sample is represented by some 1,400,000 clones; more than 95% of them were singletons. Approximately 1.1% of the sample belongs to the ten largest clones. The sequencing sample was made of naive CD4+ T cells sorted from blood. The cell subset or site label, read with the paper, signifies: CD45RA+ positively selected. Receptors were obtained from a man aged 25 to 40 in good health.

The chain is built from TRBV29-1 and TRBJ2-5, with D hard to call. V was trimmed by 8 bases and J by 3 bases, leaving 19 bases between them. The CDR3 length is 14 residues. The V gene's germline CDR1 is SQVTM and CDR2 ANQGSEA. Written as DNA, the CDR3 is TGCAGCTCCAGTCCTTTTGGTCAGGAAGAGACCCAGTACTTC. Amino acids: CSSSPFGQEETQYF.

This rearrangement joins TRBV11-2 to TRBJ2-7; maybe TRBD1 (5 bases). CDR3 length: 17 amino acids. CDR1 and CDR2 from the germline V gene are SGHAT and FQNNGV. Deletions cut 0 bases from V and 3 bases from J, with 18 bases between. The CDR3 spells CASSLEVAAGLGYEQYF. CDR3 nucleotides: TGTGCCAGCAGCTTAGAGGTAGCAGCAGGGCTCGGCTACGAGCAGTACTTC.

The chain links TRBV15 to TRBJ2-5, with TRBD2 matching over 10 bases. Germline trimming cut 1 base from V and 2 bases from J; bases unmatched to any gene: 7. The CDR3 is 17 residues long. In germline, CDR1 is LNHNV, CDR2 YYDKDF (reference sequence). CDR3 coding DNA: TGTGCCACCAGCAGAGGCCCTAGCGGGAGAAGACAAGAGACCCAGTACTTC. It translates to CATSRGPSGRRQETQYF.

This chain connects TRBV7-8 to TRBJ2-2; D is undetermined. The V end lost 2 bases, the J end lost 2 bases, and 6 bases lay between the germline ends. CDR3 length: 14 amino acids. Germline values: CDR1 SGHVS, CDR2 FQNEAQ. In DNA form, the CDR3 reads TGTGCCAGCAGCTTATCAGTAAACACCGGGGAGCTGTTTTTT. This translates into CASSLSVNTGELFF.

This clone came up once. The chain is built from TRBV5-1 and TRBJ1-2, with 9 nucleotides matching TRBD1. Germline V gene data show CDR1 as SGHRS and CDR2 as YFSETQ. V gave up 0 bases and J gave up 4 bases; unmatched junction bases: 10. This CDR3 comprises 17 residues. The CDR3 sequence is CASSLGVGGQGSYGYTF. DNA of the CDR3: TGCGCCAGCAGCTTGGGAGTTGGGGGACAGGGAAGCTATGGCTACACCTTC.

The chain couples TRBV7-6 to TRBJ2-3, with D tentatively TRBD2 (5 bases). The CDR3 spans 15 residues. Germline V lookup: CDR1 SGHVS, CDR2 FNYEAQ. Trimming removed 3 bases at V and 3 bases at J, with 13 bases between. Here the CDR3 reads CASSFRGGLTDTQYF. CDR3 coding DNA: TGTGCCAGCAGCTTCCGGGGTGGGCTAACAGATACGCAGTATTTT. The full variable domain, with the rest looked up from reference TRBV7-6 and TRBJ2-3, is GAGVSQSPRYKVTKRGQDVALRCDPISGHVSLYWYRQALGQGPEFLTYFNYEAQQDKSGLPNDRFSAERPEGSISTLTIQRTEQRDSAMYRCASSFRGGLTDTQYFGPGTRLTVL.

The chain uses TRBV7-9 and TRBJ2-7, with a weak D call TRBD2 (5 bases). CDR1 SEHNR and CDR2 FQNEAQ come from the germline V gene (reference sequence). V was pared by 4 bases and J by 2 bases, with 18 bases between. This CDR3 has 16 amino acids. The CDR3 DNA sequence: TGTGCCAGCAGCTCCGGAACGGACGGGAACCCCTACGAGCAGTACTTC. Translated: CASSSGTDGNPYEQYF.

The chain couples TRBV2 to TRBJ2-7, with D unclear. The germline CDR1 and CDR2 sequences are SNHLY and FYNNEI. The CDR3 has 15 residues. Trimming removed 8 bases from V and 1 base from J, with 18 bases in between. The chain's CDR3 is CASESDGFGSYEQYF. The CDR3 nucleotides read TGTGCCAGCGAATCGGACGGGTTTGGGTCCTACGAGCAGTACTTC.

CDR3 sequence (DNA): TGCGCCAGCAGCTTGGCGACTCCCACAGATACGCAGTATTTT. Protein sequence: CASSLATPTDTQYF. The V gene is TRBV5-1, the J gene TRBJ2-3; D is unclear. The length of the CDR3 is 14 residues. In germline, CDR1 is SGHRS, CDR2 YFSETQ. V shed 0 bases and J shed 2 bases, with 7 bases lying between them.

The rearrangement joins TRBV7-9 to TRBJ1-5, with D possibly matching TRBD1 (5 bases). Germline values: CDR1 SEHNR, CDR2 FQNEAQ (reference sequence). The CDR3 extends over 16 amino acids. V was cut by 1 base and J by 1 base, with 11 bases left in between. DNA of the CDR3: TGTGCCAGCAGCTTAGATGGCCGGGACAGCAATCAGCCCCAGCATTTT. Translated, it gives CASSLDGRDSNQPQHF.

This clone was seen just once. The CDR3 DNA is TGTGCCAGTAGTATGGCAGCTGGACTAGCGGGAGGGCCCTATTTCAGCTCCTACAATGAGCAGTTCTTC. The encoded protein is CASSMAAGLAGGPYFSSYNEQFF. The V gene is TRBV19, the J gene TRBJ2-1; TRBD2 matches at 15 bases. V gave up 3 bases and J gave up 0 bases; unmatched junction bases: 18. This CDR3 region has 23 residues. The V gene's germline CDR1 is LNHDA and CDR2 SQIVND (reference sequence).

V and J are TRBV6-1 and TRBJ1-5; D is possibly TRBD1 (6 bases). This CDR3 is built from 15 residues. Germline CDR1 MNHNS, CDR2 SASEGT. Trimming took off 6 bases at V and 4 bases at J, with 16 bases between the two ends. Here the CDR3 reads CASRVGRGLNQPQHF. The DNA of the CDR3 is TGTGCCAGCAGGGTTGGCCGGGGGCTGAATCAGCCCCAGCATTTT.

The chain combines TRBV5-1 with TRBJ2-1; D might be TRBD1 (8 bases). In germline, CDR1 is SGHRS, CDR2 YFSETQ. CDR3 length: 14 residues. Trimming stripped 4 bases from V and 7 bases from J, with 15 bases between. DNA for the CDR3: TGCGCCAGCAGCGGAACAGGGGGGGATAATGAGCAGTTCTTC. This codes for CASSGTGGDNEQFF.

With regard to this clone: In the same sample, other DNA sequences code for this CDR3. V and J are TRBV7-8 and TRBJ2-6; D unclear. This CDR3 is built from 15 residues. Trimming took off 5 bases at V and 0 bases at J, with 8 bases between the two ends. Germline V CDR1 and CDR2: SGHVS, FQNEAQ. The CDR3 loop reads CASSPRSSGANVLTF. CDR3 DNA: TGTGCCAGCAGCCCTCGAAGCTCTGGGGCCAACGTCCTGACTTTC.

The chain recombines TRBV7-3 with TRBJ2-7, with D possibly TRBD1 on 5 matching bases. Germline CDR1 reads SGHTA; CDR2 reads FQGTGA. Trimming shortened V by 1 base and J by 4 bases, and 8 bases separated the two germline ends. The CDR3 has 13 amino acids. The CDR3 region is CASSLNPGYEQYF. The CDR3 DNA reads TGTGCCAGCAGCTTAAACCCAGGGTACGAGCAGTACTTC.

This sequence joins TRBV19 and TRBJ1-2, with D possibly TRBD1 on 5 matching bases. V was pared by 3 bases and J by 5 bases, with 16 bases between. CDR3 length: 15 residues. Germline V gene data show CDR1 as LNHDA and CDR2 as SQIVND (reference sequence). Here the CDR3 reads CASSIGGTGGYGYTF. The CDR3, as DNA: TGTGCCAGTAGTATCGGAGGGACTGGTGGATATGGCTACACCTTC.